The present entry profiles one T cell receptor beta chain with its context. With 4 bases removed from V and 5 bases from J, the gap between germline ends came to 16 bases. Germline V gives CDR1 SGDLS, CDR2 YYNGEE. This CDR3 is built from 15 residues. The data belong to a study of T cell changes during pregnancy in multiple sclerosis. The method was immunoSEQ multiplex PCR; TCRdb's version includes in-frame clones alone and lacks a portion of them. The sample lists more than 60,000 clones; roughly 91% were seen once. This specimen was peripheral blood, taken before pregnancy. The receptor was isolated from a female donor with multiple sclerosis, enrolled in a pregnancy study. The chain uses TRBV9 and TRBJ2-1; weak D call: TRBD1 (6 bases). CDR3 in amino acids: CASSPQGRVDNEQFF. CDR3 nucleotide sequence: TGTGCCAGCAGCCCCCAGGGGCGCGTCGACAATGAGCAGTTCTTC.